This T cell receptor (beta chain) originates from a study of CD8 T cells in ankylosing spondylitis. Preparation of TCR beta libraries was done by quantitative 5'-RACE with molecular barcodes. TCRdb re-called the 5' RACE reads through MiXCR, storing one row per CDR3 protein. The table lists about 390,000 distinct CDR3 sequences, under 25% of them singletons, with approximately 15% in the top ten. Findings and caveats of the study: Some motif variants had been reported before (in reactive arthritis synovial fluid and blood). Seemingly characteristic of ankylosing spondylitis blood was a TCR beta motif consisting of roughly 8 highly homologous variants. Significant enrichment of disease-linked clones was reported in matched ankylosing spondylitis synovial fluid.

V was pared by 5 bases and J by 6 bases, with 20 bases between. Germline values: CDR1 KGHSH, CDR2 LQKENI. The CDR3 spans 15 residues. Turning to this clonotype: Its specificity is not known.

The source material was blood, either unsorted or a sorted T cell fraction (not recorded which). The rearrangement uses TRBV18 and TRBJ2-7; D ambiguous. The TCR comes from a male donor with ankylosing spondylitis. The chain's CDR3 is CASSDSSGYSSEQYF. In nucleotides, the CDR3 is TGTGCCAGCTCAGACTCTTCGGGCTATTCCAGCGAGCAGTACTTC.